This is a list of T cell receptor beta chains from one sample in a study of blood T cell repertoires in COVID-19. Sequencing was performed with immunoSEQ multiplex PCR; in TCRdb, only in-frame clones are kept and a portion is missing. The sample records about 340,000 clones, around four fifths being singletons. The material sequenced was peripheral blood. These receptors were obtained from a man aged 25-45 years with active or convalescent COVID-19. Each CDR3 is given with its conserved first and last residue. D genes are given only for firm matches. Not every row has a clone size; where given, it reads once, few, many or a size class.

J	V	D	size	CDR3	DNA
TRBJ1-5	TRBV2	NA	once	CASSEAGTGLEPQHF	TGTGCCAGCAGTGAAGCGGGAACAGGGCTTGAGCCCCAGCATTTT
TRBJ2-7	TRBV28	NA	many	CASAPGKRHEQYF	TGTGCCAGCGCCCCGGGAAAGCGGCACGAGCAGTACTTC
TRBJ1-1	TRBV5-4	NA	NA	CASSSGLAAAFF	TGTGCCAGCAGCTCCGGTTTGGCGGCAGCTTTCTTT
TRBJ2-3	TRBV3-1/TRBV3-2	NA	NA	CASSPRGAFPSTDTQYF	TGTGCCAGCAGCCCCAGGGGGGCGTTCCCTAGCACAGATACGCAGTATTTT
TRBJ2-2	TRBV10-1	TRBD1	NA	CASRIGQGDGGNTGELFF	TGCGCCAGCAGGATCGGACAGGGGGACGGAGGGAACACCGGGGAGCTGTTTTTT
TRBJ2-1	TRBV3-1/TRBV3-2	TRBD2	NA	CASSQGLAGGRSYNEQFF	TGTGCCAGCAGCCAAGGACTAGCGGGAGGGCGGTCCTACAATGAGCAGTTCTTC
TRBJ2-3	TRBV6-5	TRBD2	NA	CASSYTLAGGPDTQYF	TGTGCCAGCAGTTACACCTTAGCGGGGGGCCCAGATACGCAGTATTTT
TRBJ1-2	TRBV5-5	NA	NA	CASSLGPDRSYGYTF	TGTGCCAGCAGCTTGGGCCCCGACAGATCCTATGGCTACACCTTC
TRBJ1-6	TRBV7-9	TRBD1	NA	CASSFSGGGTYNSPLHF	TGTGCCAGCAGCTTTTCCGGAGGGGGCACCTATAATTCACCCCTCCACTTT
TRBJ1-2	TRBV5-4	NA	few	CASSSWTERYGYTF	TGTGCCAGCAGCTCTTGGACAGAGAGGTATGGCTACACCTTC
TRBJ1-5	TRBV6-2/TRBV6-3	NA	NA	CASSERTTDQPQHF	TGTGCCAGCAGCGAGAGGACAACTGATCAGCCCCAGCATTTT
TRBJ1-1	TRBV19	NA	once	CASSFGGLGGNTEAFF	TGTGCCAGTAGTTTCGGGGGTTTAGGAGGGAACACTGAAGCTTTCTTT
TRBJ2-3	TRBV15	TRBD2	NA	CATSRGASGGGTDTQYF	TGTGCCACCAGCAGAGGGGCTAGCGGGGGTGGCACAGATACGCAGTATTTT
TRBJ2-3	TRBV3-1/TRBV3-2	TRBD2	NA	CASSQGLAGGLTDTQYF	TGTGCCAGCAGCCAGGGGTTGGCGGGAGGGTTGACAGATACGCAGTATTTT
TRBJ1-3	TRBV5-1	NA	few	CASSFRSAEDTIYF	TGCGCCAGCAGCTTTAGGTCGGCGGAAGACACCATATATTTT
TRBJ2-1	TRBV9	NA	few	CASSVGSSSSYNEQFF	TGTGCCAGCAGCGTAGGGAGTAGCTCCTCCTACAATGAGCAGTTCTTC
TRBJ2-5	TRBV6-5	TRBD2	NA	CAKLAGSIRGTQYF	TGTGCCAAACTAGCGGGCTCTATAAGAGGGACCCAGTACTTC
TRBJ2-7	TRBV27	TRBD2	NA	CATSAGNSYEQYF	TGTGCCACCTCAGCGGGGAACTCCTACGAGCAGTACTTC
TRBJ2-2	TRBV9	TRBD1	few	CASSGATGAGELFF	TGTGCCAGCAGCGGGGCGACAGGGGCCGGGGAGCTGTTTTTT
TRBJ1-2	TRBV14	TRBD1	NA	CASSLDRAYGYTF	TGTGCCAGCAGCCTAGACAGGGCCTATGGCTACACCTTC
TRBJ1-3	TRBV6-5	TRBD1	NA	CASSYGTVSGNTIYF	TGTGCCAGCAGTTACGGGACAGTCTCTGGAAACACCATATATTTT
TRBJ2-1	TRBV19	NA	once	CASTFSGSLGDEQFF	TGTGCCAGTACCTTCTCCGGATCCCTAGGGGATGAGCAGTTCTTC
TRBJ2-7	TRBV7-8	TRBD1	once	CASSSNRGTYEQYF	TGTGCCAGCAGCTCAAACAGGGGTACCTACGAGCAGTACTTC
TRBJ2-7	TRBV6-5	NA	NA	CASRWGLLSYEQYF	TGTGCCAGCAGATGGGGGCTCTTATCGTACGAGCAGTACTTC
TRBJ2-1	TRBV24-1	NA	NA	CATKGWGRNEQFF	TGTGCCACTAAAGGGTGGGGGCGGAATGAGCAGTTCTTC
TRBJ2-2	TRBV7-3	NA	NA	CASSLSGELFF	TGTGCCAGCAGCCTATCCGGGGAGCTGTTTTTT
TRBJ2-2	TRBV7-3	NA	NA	CASSPRGPTNTGELFF	TGTGCCAGCAGCCCGCGGGGGCCGACGAACACCGGGGAGCTGTTTTTT
TRBJ2-1	TRBV5-1	TRBD2	NA	CASSLGRGEFFNEQFF	TGCGCCAGCAGCTTGGGGCGGGGGGAGTTTTTTAATGAGCAGTTCTTC
TRBJ2-2	TRBV5-4	TRBD1	NA	CASSPQGARPPGELFF	TGTGCCAGCAGCCCCCAGGGGGCCAGACCACCCGGGGAGCTGTTTTTT
TRBJ2-7	TRBV5-1	NA	NA	CASSLSGTPSYEQYF	TGCGCCAGCAGCCTATCCGGGACACCTTCCTACGAGCAGTACTTC
TRBJ1-1	TRBV4-1	TRBD1	NA	CASSPPDREVYTEAFF	TGCGCCAGCAGCCCACCGGACAGGGAAGTATACACTGAAGCTTTCTTT
TRBJ2-7	TRBV7-2	TRBD2	NA	CASSLGGTTYEQYF	TGTGCCAGCAGCTTAGGAGGGACTACCTACGAGCAGTACTTC
TRBJ1-5	TRBV5-1	TRBD1	NA	CASSLAGGGNQPQHF	TGCGCCAGCAGTCTGGCAGGGGGCGGCAATCAGCCCCAGCATTTT
TRBJ1-1	TRBV6-5	NA	NA	CASTPWGGNTEAFF	TGTGCCAGCACCCCGTGGGGAGGGAACACTGAAGCTTTCTTT
TRBJ2-7	TRBV7-2	TRBD1	few	CASSFTQGVKEQYF	TGTGCCAGCAGCTTTACGCAGGGGGTAAAGGAGCAGTACTTC
TRBJ1-4	TRBV18	TRBD1	NA	CASSPATGADEKLFF	TGTGCCAGCTCACCAGCAACAGGGGCGGATGAAAAACTGTTTTTT
TRBJ2-6	TRBV7-3	NA	NA	CASSSTQDGANVLTF	TGTGCCAGCAGCTCAACGCAGGATGGGGCCAACGTCCTGACTTTC
TRBJ1-5	TRBV11-2	NA	NA	CASSGGNGPQHF	TGTGCCAGCAGCGGGGGGAACGGACCCCAGCATTTT
TRBJ2-6	TRBV11-2	NA	NA	CASRGLREPGANVLTF	TGTGCCAGCAGGGGGCTTCGGGAGCCTGGGGCCAACGTCCTGACTTTC
TRBJ2-1	TRBV6-4	TRBD1	once	CASSPGGHYNEQFF	TGTGCCAGCAGCCCAGGGGGACACTACAATGAGCAGTTCTTC
TRBJ2-1	TRBV19	NA	NA	CASSLATSTYNEQFF	TGTGCCTCCTCCCTAGCGACGAGCACCTACAATGAGCAGTTCTTC
TRBJ1-2	TRBV5-4	TRBD1	NA	CASSRGEDRFNYGYTF	TGTGCCAGCAGCCGAGGAGAGGACAGGTTTAACTATGGCTACACCTTC
TRBJ2-1	TRBV3-1/TRBV3-2	TRBD1	few	CASRRGSNEQFF	TGTGCCAGCCGCAGGGGGAGCAATGAGCAGTTCTTC
TRBJ2-7	TRBV19	NA	few	CASSATGLGQYF	TGTGCCAGTAGTGCGACAGGTTTAGGGCAGTACTTC
TRBJ1-2	TRBV4-1	NA	NA	CASSQDSLNYGYTF	TGCGCCAGCAGCCAAGATAGCCTTAACTATGGCTACACCTTC
TRBJ1-5	TRBV3-1/TRBV3-2	NA	NA	CASSWGGDQPQHF	TGTGCCAGCAGCTGGGGCGGTGATCAGCCCCAGCATTTT